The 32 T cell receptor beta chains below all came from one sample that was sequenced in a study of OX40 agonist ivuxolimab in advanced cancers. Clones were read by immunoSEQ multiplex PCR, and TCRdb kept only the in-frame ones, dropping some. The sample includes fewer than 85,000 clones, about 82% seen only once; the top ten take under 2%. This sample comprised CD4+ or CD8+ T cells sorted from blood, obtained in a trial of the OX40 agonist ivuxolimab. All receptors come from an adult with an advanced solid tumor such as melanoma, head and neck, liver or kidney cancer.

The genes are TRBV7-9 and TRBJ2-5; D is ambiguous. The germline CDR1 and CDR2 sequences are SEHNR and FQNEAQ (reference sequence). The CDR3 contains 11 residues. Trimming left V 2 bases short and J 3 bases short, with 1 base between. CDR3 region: CASSLKETQYF. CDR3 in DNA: TGTGCCAGCAGCTTAAAAGAGACCCAGTACTTC.

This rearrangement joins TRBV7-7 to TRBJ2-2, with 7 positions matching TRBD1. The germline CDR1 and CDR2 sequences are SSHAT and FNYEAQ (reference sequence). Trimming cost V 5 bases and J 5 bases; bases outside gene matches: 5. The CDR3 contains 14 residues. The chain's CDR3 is CASSRLQGTGELFF. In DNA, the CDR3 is TGTGCCAGCAGCCGGTTACAGGGGACCGGGGAGCTGTTTTTT.

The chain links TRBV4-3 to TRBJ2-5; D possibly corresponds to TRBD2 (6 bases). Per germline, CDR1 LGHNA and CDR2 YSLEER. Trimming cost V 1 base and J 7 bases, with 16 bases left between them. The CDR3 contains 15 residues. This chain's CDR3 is CASSQGGGASWTQYF. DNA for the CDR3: TGCGCCAGCAGCCAAGGAGGAGGGGCTAGCTGGACCCAGTACTTC.

CDR3 DNA: TGTGCCAGTAGTAGCATCGGGGACAGGGCTTTCTACGAGCAGTACTTC. It codes for CASSSIGDRAFYEQYF. The V gene is TRBV19, the J gene TRBJ2-7, with 9 bases that match TRBD1. The germline gives CDR1 LNHDA, CDR2 SQIVND (reference sequence). This CDR3 region has 16 residues. The J segment lost 3 bases and the V segment lost 4 bases, leaving 10 bases of the junction unmatched. Variable domain in full (rest from reference TRBV19 and TRBJ2-7): DGGITQSPKYLFRKEGQNVTLSCEQNLNHDAMYWYRQDPGQGLRLIYYSQIVNDFQKGDIAEGYSVSREKKESFPLTVTSAQKNPTAFYLCASSSIGDRAFYEQYFGPGTRLTVT.

The chain's CDR3 is CSVATTNTEAFF. The CDR3, as DNA: TGCAGCGTTGCCACAACGAACACTGAAGCTTTCTTT. The rearrangement joins TRBV29-1 to TRBJ1-1; D is uncertain. V was cut by 4 bases and J by 1 base, with 7 bases left in between. CDR1 is SQVTM and CDR2 is ANQGSEA in the germline V gene. The CDR3 loop spans 12 amino acids. The variable domain in full, with the rest retrieved from reference TRBV29-1 and TRBJ1-1, is SAVISQKPSRDICQRGTSLTIQCQVDSQVTMMFWYRQQPGQSLTLIATANQGSEATYESGFVIDKFPISRPNLTFSTLTVSNMSPEDSSIYLCSVATTNTEAFFGQGTRLTVV.

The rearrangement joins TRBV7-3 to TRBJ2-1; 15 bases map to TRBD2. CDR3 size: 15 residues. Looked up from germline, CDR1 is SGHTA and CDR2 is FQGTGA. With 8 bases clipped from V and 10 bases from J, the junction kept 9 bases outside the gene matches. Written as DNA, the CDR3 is TGTGCCAGCTCCCCGGGACTAGCGGGAGGAGGAGAGCAGTTCTTC. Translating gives CASSPGLAGGGEQFF.

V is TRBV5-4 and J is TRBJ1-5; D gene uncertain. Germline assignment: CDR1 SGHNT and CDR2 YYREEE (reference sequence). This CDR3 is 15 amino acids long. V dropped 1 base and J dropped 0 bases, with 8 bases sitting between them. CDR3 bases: TGTGCCAGCAGCTTGAGTCCAGCTAGCAATCAGCCCCAGCATTTT. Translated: CASSLSPASNQPQHF.

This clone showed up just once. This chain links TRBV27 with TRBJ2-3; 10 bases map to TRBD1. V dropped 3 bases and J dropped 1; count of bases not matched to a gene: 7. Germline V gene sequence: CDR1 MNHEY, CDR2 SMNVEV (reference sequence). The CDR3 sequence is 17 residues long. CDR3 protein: CASSFPPTGGGTDTQYF. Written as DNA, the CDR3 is TGTGCCAGCAGTTTTCCCCCGACAGGGGGCGGCACAGATACGCAGTATTTT.

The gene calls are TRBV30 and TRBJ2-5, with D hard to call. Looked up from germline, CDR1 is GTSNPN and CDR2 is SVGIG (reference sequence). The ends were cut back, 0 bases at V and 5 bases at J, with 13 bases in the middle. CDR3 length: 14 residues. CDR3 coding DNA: TGTGCCTGGAGTGTAAGTCCCACTGGCGAGACCCAGTACTTC. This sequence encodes CAWSVSPTGETQYF.

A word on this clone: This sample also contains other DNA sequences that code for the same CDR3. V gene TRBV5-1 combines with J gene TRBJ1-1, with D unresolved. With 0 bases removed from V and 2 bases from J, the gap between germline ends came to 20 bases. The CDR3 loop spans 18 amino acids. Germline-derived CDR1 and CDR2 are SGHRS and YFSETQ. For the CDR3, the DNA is TGCGCCAGCAGCTTGGGATTATGGGATTCTCCGGCCAACACTGAAGCTTTCTTT. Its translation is CASSLGLWDSPANTEAFF.

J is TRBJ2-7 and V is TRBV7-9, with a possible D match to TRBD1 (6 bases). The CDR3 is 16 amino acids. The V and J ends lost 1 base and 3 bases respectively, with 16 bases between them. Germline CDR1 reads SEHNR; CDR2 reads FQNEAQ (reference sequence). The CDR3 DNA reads TGTGCCAGCAGCTTAGATCGGCCAGGGGTTATCTACGAGCAGTACTTC. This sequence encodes CASSLDRPGVIYEQYF.

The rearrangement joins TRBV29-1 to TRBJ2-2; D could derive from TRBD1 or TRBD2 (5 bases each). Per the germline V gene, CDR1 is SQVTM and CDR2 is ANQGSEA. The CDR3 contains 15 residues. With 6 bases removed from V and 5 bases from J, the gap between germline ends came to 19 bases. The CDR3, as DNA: TGCAGCGTGACCAGGACGGGACCCGGGACCGGGGAGCTGTTTTTT. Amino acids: CSVTRTGPGTGELFF.

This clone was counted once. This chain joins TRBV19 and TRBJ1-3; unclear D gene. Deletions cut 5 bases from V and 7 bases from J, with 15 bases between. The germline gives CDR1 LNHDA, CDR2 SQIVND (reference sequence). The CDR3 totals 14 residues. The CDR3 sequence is CASSPDRGGNTIYF. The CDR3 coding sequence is TGTGCCAGTAGTCCAGACCGGGGAGGTAACACCATATATTTT.

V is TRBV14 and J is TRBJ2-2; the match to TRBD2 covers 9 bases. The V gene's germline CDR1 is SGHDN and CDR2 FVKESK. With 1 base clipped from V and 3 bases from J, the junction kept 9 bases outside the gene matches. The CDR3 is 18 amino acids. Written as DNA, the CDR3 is TGTGCCAGCAGCCAAGTGGGACGGCTAGCGGGATACACCGGGGAGCTGTTTTTT. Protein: CASSQVGRLAGYTGELFF.

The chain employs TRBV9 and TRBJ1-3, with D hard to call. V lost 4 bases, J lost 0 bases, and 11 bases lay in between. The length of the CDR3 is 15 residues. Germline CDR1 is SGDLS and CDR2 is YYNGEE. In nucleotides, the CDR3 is TGTGCCAGCAGCCTCCGTGCCGTCTCTGGAAACACCATATATTTT. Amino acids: CASSLRAVSGNTIYF.

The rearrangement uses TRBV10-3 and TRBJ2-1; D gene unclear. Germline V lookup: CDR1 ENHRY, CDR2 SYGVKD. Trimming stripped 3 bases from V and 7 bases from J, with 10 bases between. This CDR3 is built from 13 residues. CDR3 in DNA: TGTGCCATCAGTGATCGGGCTGAGAATGAGCAGTTCTTC. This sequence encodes CAISDRAENEQFF.

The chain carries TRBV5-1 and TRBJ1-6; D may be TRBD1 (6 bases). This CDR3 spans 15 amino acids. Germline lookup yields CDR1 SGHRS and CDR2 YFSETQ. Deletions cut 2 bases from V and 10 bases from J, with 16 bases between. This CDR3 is CASSFLQGWNSPLHF. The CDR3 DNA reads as TGCGCCAGCAGCTTTCTTCAGGGGTGGAACTCACCCCTCCACTTT. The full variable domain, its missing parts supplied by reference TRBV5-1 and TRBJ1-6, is KAGVTQTPRYLIKTRGQQVTLSCSPISGHRSVSWYQQTPGQGLQFLFEYFSETQRNKGNFPGRFSGRQFSNSRSEMNVSTLELGDSALYLCASSFLQGWNSPLHFGNGTRLTVT.

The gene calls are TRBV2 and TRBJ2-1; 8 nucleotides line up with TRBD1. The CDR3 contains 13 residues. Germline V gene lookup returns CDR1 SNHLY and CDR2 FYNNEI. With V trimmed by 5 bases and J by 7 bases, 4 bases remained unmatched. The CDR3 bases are TGTGCCAGCAGTAGACAGGGGTATAATGAGCAGTTCTTC. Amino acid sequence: CASSRQGYNEQFF.

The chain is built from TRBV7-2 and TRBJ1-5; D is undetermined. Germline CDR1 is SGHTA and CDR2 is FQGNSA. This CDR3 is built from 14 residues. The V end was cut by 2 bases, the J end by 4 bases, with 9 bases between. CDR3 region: CASSLKGGNQPQHF. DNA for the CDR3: TGTGCCAGCAGCTTAAAGGGTGGGAATCAGCCCCAGCATTTT.

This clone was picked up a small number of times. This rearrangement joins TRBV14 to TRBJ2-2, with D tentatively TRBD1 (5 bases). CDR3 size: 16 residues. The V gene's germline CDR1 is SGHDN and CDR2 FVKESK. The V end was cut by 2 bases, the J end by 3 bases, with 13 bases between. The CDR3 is CASSQYQDSYTGELFF. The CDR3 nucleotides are TGTGCCAGCAGCCAATACCAAGACAGTTACACCGGGGAGCTGTTTTTT.

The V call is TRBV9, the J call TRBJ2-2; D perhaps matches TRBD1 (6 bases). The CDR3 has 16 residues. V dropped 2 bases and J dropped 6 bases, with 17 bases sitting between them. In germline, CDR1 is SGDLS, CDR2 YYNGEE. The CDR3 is CASSVRTATVPGELFF. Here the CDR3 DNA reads TGTGCCAGCAGCGTTCGGACAGCGACGGTACCCGGGGAGCTGTTTTTT. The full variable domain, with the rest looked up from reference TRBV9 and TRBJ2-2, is DSGVTQTPKHLITATGQRVTLRCSPRSGDLSVYWYQQSLDQGLQFLIQYYNGEERAKGNILERFSAQQFPDLHSELNLSSLELGDSALYFCASSVRTATVPGELFFGEGSRLTVL.

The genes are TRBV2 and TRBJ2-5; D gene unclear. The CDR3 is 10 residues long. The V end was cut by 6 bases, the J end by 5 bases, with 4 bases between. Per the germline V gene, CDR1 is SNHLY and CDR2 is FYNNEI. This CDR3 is CASRTETQYF. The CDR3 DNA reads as TGTGCCAGCAGGACGGAGACCCAGTACTTC.

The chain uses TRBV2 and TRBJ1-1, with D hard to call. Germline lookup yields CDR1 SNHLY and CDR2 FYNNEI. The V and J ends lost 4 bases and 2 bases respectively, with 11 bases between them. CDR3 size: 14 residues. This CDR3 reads CASSVESLNTEAFF. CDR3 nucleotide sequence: TGTGCCAGCAGTGTGGAGTCTCTAAACACTGAAGCTTTCTTT.

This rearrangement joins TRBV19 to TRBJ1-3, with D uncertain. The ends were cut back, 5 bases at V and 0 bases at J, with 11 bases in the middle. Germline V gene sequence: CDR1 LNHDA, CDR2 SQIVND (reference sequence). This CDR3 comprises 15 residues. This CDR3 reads CASSGGDISGNTIYF. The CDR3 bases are TGTGCCAGTAGTGGCGGGGATATCTCTGGAAACACCATATATTTT.

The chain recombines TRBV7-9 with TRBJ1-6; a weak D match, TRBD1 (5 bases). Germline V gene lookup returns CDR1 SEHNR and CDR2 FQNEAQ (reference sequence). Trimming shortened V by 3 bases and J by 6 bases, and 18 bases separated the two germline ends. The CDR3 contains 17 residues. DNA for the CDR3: TGTGCCAGCAGCTTTGCGGGGACTAATACCTTTAATTCACCCCTCCACTTT. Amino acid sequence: CASSFAGTNTFNSPLHF.

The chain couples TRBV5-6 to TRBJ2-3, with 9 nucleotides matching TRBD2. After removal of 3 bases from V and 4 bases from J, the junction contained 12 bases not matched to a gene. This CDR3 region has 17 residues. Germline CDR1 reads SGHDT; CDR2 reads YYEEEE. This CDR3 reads CASSSRGGSGSPDTQYF. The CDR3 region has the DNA TGTGCCAGCAGCTCACGGGGAGGTAGCGGGAGTCCAGATACGCAGTATTTT.

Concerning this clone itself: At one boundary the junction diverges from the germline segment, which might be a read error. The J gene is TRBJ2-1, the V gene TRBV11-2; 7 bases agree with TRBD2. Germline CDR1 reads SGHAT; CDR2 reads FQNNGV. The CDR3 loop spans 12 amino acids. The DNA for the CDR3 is TGTGCCAGCAGTTTAGCGGGTCTTGAGCAGTTCTTC. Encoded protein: CASSLAGLEQFF.

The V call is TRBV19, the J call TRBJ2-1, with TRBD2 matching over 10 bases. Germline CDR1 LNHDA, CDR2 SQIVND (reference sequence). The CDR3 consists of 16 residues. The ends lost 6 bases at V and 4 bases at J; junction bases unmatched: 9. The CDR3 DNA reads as TGTGCCAGTAGGGCTAGCGGGAGTCCCCTTTACAATGAGCAGTTCTTC. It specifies CASRASGSPLYNEQFF.

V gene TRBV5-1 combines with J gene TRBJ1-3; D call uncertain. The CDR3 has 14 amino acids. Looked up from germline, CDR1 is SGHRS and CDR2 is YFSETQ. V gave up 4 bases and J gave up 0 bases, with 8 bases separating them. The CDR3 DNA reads TGCGCCAGCAGCGCTCCCAACTCTGGAAACACCATATATTTT. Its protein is CASSAPNSGNTIYF.

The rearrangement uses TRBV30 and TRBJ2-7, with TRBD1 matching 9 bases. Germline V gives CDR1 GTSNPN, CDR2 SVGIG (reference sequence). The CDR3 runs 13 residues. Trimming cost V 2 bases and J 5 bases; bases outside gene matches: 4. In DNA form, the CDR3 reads TGTGCCTGGAGTACAGGGGGCCCGAACGAGCAGTACTTC. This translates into CAWSTGGPNEQYF.

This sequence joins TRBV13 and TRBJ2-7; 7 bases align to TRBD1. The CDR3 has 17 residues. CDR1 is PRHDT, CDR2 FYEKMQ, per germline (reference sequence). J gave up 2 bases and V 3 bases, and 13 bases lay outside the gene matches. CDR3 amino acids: CASSLWTLTGTAYEQYF. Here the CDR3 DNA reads TGTGCCAGCAGCTTGTGGACCTTAACCGGGACAGCCTACGAGCAGTACTTC.

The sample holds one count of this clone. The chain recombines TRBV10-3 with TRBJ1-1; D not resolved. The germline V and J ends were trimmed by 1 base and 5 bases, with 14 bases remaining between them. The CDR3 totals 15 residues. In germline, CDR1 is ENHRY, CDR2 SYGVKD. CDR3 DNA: TGTGCCATCAGTGAGTTTGGGAGAGGGAGTACTGAAGCTTTCTTT. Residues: CAISEFGRGSTEAFF.